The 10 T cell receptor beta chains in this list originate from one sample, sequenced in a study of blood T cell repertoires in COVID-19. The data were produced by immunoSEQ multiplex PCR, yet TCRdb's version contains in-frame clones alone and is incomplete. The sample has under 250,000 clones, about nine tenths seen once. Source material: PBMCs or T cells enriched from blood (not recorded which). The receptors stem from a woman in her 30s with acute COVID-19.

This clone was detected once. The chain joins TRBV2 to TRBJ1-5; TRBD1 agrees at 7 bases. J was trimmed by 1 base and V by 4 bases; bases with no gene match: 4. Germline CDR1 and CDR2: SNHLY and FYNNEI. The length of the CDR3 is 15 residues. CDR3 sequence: CASSGFRGSNQPQHF. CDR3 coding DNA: TGTGCCAGCAGTGGGTTCAGGGGGAGCAATCAGCCCCAGCATTTT.

The chain's CDR3 is CATSRDRQGGKLFF. For the CDR3, the DNA is TGTGCCACCAGCAGAGATCGACAGGGGGGAAAACTGTTTTTT. The V gene is TRBV15, the J gene TRBJ1-4; 9 bases are shared with TRBD1. CDR3 size: 14 residues. J was trimmed by 10 bases and V by 0 bases; bases with no gene match: 3. Germline-derived CDR1 and CDR2 are LNHNV and YYDKDF (reference sequence).

CDR3 residues: CASSHRQRQGGELFF. The CDR3 DNA reads TGCGCCAGCAGCCACCGACAGAGGCAAGGCGGGGAGCTGTTTTTT. The J gene is TRBJ2-2, the V gene TRBV4-1; TRBD1 is a possible D gene (5 bases). In germline, CDR1 is MGHRA, CDR2 YSYEKL. V lost 3 bases and J lost 7, with 15 bases in between. The CDR3 runs to 15 residues.

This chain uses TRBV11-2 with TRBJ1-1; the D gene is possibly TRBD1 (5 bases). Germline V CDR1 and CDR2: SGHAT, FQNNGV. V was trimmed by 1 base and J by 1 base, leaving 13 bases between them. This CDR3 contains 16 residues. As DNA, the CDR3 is TGTGCCAGCAGCTTAGTTGGTGACAGCTCGAACACTGAAGCTTTCTTT. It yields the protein CASSLVGDSSNTEAFF.

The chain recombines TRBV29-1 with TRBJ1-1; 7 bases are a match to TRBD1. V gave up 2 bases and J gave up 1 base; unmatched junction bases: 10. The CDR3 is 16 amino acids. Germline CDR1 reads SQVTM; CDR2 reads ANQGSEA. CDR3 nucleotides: TGCAGCGTTGAACAAGGGGGCAGGCTCCGGAACACTGAAGCTTTCTTT. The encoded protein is CSVEQGGRLRNTEAFF.

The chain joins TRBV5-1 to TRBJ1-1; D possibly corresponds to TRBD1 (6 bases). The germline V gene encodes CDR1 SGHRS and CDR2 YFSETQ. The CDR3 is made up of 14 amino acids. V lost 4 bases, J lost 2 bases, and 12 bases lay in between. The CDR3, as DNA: TGCGCCAGCAGCCCCGGGGACATCAACACTGAAGCTTTCTTT. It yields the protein CASSPGDINTEAFF. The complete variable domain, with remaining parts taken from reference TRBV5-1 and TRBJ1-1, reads KAGVTQTPRYLIKTRGQQVTLSCSPISGHRSVSWYQQTPGQGLQFLFEYFSETQRNKGNFPGRFSGRQFSNSRSEMNVSTLELGDSALYLCASSPGDINTEAFFGQGTRLTVV.

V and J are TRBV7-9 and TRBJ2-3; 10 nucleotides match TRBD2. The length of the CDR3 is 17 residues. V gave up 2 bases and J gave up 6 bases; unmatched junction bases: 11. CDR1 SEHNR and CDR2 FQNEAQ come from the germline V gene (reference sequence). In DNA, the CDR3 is TGTGCCAGCAGCTTAATGTATGGAGCGGGGGGGATCGATACGCAGTATTTT. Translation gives CASSLMYGAGGIDTQYF.

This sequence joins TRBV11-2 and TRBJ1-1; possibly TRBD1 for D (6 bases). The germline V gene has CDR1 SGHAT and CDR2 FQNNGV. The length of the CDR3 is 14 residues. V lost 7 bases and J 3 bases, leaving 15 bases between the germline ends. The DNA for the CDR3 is TGTGCCAGCAACACGGACAGTAGGTACACTGAAGCTTTCTTT. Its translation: CASNTDSRYTEAFF.

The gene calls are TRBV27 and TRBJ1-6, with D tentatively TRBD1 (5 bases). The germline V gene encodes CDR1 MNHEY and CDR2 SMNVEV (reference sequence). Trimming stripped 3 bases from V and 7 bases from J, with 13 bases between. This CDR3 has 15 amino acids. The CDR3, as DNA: TGTGCCAGCAGTTTGGGAAAGGGGATCAATTCACCCCTCCACTTT. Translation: CASSLGKGINSPLHF.

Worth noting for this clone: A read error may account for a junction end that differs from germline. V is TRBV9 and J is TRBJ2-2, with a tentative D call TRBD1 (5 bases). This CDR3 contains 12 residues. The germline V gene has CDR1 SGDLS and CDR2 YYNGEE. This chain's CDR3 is CASSVVEGALFF. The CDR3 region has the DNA TGTGCCAGCAGCGTAGTAGAAGGGGCGCTGTTTTTT.